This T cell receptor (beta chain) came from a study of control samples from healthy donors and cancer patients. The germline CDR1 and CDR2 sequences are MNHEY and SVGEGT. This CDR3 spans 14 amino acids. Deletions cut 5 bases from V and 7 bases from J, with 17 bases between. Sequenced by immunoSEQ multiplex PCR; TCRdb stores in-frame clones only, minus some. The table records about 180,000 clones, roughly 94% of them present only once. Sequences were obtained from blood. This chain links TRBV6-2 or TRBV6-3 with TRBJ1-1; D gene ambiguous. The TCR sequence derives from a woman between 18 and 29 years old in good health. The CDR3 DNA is TGTGCCAGCAGTCGATTCTGGTTGGCCGTTGAAGCTTTCTTT. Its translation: CASSRFWLAVEAFF.